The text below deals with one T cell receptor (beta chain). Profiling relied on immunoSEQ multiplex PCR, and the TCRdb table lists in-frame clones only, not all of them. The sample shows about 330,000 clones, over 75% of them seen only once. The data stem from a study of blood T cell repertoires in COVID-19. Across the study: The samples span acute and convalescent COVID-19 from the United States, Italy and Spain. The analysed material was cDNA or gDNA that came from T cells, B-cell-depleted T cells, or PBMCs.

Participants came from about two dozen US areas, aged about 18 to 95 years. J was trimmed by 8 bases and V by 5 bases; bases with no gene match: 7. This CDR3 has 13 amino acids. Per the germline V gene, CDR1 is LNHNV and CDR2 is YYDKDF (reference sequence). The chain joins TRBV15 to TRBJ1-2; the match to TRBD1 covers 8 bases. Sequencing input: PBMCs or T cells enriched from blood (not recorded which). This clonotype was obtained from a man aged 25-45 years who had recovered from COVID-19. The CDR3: CATSRRQGRGYTF. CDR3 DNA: TGTGCCACCAGCCGTCGACAGGGGAGAGGCTACACCTTC.